This T cell receptor beta chain was captured by sequencing in a study of cytomegalovirus exposure and HLA in healthy donors. Whole-study findings and limits: The dataset shows that most TCR sequences were rare, while some public TCRs occurred in many donors.

V was trimmed by 0 bases and J by 4 bases, leaving 15 bases between them. Germline CDR1 GTSNPN, CDR2 SVGIG (reference sequence). CDR3 length: 15 residues. 60 Vbeta and 13 Jbeta primers were used in PCR. This table comes from immunoSEQ multiplex PCR, and its TCRdb copy is limited to in-frame clones, with some not included. With 45,000 to 60,000 clones in the sample, the ten largest clones hold 6.5% to 8%. Details on this clone: The target antigen is unknown.

The TCR was taken from a woman aged 40 to 50 in good health and CMV-seronegative. The chain uses TRBV30 and TRBJ1-2; no firm D call. The specimen was PBMCs. The CDR3 DNA reads TGTGCCTGGAGTGTAAACCCAGGTCAGAGCTATGGCTACACCTTC. As protein: CAWSVNPGQSYGYTF.